This T cell receptor beta chain was identified during a study of Ad26.COV2.S vaccination and SARS-CoV-2 variants. About the study: As a participant in COV1001, the donor was in the Ad26.COV2.S trial arm. Doses of Ad26.COV2.S were injected into muscle once or twice, 56 days apart. Findings and limits, study-wide: Placebo recipients and vaccine recipients were similar in non-spike TCR breadth.

Documented treatment: about 20 received Ad26.COV2.S at low or high dose, single or two shots; 5 received placebo; per-sample allocation not given. Vaccine and placebo recipients were sampled on day 63 after the first injection. A note on this clone: The target antigen is unknown.

TCRdb keeps only in-frame clones here, not all; method: immunoSEQ multiplex PCR. The sample records a few hundred thousand clones, around nine tenths being singletons. The sample consisted of peripheral blood, taken in a trial of Ad26.COV2.S vaccine versus placebo. This sequence originates from a person between 18 and 59 years old who received the Ad26.COV2.S COVID-19 vaccine or a placebo.

CDR3 amino acids: CASSLVQDSQYF. The CDR3 bases are TGTGCCAGCAGCTTAGTGCAAGACAGTCAGTACTTC. This rearrangement joins TRBV7-2 to TRBJ2-7, with D possibly matching TRBD1 (5 bases). From germline, CDR1 is SGHTA and CDR2 FQGNSA. CDR3 length equals 12 residues. V lost 1 base, J lost 10 bases, and 11 bases lay in between.